This paragraph covers one TCR beta chain sequence. Its antigen is currently unknown. These data come from a study of T cell repertoires in cytomegalovirus infection. TCRdb itself ran the reads through MiXCR, one entry per CDR3 protein. The table records roughly 49,000 distinct CDR3 sequences, about 20% of them present only once. Overall study findings and caveats: In two of eight donors, the top clonotype was HLA-C-restricted CMV-specific.

The source of this sequence is a human donor in good health (CMV status not recorded). Some clones in this sample may be carry-over from other donors' samples. Sequenced sample: PBMCs, sequenced either directly or after in vitro stimulation (not recorded which).

CDR3 amino acids: CSARGRYSEHEQFF. As DNA, the CDR3 is TGCAGTGCTAGAGGACGGTACAGCGAGCATGAGCAGTTCTTC. The chain carries TRBV20-1 and TRBJ2-1; no clear D gene. The CDR3 extends over 14 amino acids. The V end was cut by 1 base, the J end by 8 bases, with 15 bases between. The germline CDR1 and CDR2 sequences are DFQATT and SNEGSKA (reference sequence).